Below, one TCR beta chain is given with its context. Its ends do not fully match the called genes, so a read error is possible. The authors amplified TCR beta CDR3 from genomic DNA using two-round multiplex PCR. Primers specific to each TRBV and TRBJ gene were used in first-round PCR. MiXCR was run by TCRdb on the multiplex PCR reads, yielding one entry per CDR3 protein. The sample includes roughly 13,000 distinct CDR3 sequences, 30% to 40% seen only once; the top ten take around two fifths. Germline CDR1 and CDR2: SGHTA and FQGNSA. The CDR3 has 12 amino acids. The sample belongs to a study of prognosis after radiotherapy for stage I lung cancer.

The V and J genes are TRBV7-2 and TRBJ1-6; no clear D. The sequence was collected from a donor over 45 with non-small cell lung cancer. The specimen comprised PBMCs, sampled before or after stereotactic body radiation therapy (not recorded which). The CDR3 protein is CNSSHMNSPLHF. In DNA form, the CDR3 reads TGTAACAGCAGTCATATGAATTCACCCCTCCACTTT.